This T cell receptor beta chain was captured by sequencing in a study of cytomegalovirus exposure and HLA in healthy donors. This CDR3 is built from 14 residues. Germline values: CDR1 SGDLS, CDR2 YYNGEE. J gave up 1 base and V 4 bases, and 1 base lay outside the gene matches. A note on this clone: The antigen remains undetermined.

The study, taken as a whole, reports: The classifier, whose performance was assessed in both the original and validation cohorts, reportedly diagnosed cytomegalovirus status with high specificity and sensitivity. Rare TCR sequences predominated, though certain public TCRs were found in many donors.

Use of 60 Vbeta and 13 Jbeta primers characterized the PCR. The assay was immunoSEQ multiplex PCR, and TCRdb's table has in-frame clones only and misses some. The sample has 150,000 to 200,000 clones, roughly 77% seen once. The chain employs TRBV9 and TRBJ2-5; 10 nucleotides align to TRBD2. The sequenced sample was PBMCs. This receptor was taken from a man aged 40-49 years in good health and CMV-seropositive. The DNA for the CDR3 is TGTGCCAGCAGCTGGACTAGCGGCCAAGAGACCCAGTACTTC. Translated, it gives CASSWTSGQETQYF.